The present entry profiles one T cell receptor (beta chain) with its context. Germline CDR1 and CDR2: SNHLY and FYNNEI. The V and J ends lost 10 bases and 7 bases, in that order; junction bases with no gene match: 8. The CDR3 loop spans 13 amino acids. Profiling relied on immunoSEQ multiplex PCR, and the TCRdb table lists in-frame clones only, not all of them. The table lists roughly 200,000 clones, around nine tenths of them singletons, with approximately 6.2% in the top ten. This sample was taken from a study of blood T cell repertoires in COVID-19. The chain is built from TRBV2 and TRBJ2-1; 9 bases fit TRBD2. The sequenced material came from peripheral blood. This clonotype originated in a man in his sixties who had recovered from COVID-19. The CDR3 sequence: CATGLAPRNEQFF. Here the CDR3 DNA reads TGTGCCACGGGACTAGCCCCCCGGAATGAGCAGTTCTTC.